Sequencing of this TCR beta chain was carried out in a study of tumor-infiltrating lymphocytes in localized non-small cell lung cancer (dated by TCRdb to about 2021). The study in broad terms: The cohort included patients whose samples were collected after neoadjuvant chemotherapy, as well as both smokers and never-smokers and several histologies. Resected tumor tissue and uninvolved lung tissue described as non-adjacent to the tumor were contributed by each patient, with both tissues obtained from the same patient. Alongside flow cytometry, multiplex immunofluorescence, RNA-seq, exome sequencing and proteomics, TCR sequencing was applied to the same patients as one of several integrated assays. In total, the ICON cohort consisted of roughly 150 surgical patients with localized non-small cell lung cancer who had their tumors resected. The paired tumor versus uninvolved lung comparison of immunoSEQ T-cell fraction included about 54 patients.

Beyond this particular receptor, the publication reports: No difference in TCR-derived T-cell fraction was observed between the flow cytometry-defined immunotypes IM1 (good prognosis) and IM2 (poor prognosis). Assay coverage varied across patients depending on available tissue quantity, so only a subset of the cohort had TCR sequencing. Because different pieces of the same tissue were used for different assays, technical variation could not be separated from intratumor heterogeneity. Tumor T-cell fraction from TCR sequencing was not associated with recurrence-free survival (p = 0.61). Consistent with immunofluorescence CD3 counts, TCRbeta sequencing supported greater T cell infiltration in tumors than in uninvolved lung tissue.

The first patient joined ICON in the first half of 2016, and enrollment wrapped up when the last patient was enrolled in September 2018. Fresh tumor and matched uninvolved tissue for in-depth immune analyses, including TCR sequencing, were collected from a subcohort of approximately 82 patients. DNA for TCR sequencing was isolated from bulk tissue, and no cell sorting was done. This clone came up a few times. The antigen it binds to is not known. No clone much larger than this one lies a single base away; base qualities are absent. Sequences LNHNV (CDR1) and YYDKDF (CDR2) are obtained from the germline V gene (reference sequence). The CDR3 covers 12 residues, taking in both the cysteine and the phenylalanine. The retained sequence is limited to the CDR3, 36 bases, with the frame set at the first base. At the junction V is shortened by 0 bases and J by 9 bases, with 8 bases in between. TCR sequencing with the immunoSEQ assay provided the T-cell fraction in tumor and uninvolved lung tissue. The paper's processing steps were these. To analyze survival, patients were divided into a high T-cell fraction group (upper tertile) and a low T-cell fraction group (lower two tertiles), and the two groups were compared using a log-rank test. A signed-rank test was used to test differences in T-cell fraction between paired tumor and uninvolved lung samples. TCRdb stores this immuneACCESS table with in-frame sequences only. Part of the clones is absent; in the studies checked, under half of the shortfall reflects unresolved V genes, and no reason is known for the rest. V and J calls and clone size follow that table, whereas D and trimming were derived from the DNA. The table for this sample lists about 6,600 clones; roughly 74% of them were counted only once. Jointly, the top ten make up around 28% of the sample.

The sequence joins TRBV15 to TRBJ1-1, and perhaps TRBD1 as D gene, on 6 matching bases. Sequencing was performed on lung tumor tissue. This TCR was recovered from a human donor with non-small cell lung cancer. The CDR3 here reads CATSRDQGKAFF. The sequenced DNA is TGTGCCACCAGCAGAGATCAGGGGAAAGCTTTCTTT.